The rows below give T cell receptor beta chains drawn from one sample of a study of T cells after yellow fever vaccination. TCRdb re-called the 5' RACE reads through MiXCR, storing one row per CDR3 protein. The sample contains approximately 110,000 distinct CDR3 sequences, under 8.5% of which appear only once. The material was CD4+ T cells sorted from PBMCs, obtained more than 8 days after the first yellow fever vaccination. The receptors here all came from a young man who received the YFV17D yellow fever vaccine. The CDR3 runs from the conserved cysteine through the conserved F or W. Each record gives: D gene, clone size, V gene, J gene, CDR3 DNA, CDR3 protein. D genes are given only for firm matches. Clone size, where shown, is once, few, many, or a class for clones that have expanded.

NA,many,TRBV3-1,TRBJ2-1,TGTGCCAGCAGCCTCACCGCAGGTAGATATGAGCAGTTCTTC,CASSLTAGRYEQFF
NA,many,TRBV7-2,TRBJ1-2,TGTGCCAGCAGCCCCCTCAATATCGGCAACTATGGCTACACCTTC,CASSPLNIGNYGYTF
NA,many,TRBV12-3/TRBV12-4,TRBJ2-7,TGTGCCAGCAGTTTACGGAGTATCGGTTACGAGCAGTACTTC,CASSLRSIGYEQYF
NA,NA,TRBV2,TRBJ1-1,TGTGTCACCACGGGGGAGATTGGCACTGAAGCTTTCTTT,CVTTGEIGTEAFF
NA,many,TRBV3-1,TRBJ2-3,TGTGCCAGCAGCCAAGGGACTAGCACAGATACGCAGTATTTT,CASSQGTSTDTQYF
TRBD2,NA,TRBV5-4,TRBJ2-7,TGTGCCAGCAGCTTGAGCCGGGGAGCGGGGTATTCCGAGCAGTACTTC,CASSLSRGAGYSEQYF
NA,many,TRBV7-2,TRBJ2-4,TGTGCCAGCAGCTTAGATCTAGCCAAAAACATTCAGTACTTC,CASSLDLAKNIQYF
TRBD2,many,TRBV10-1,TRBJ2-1,TGCGCCAGCAGTGAGCGGGGGAGGGGTGAGCAGTTCTTC,CASSERGRGEQFF
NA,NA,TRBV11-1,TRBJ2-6,TGTGCCAGCAGCTTAAGGCGGATAAGGGGCACCCTTTACTCTGGGGCCAACGTCCTGACTTTC,CASSLRRIRGTLYSGANVLTF
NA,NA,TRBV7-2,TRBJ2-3,TGTGCCAGCAGCCTAGCTTTGGGACCAGATACGCAGTATTTT,CASSLALGPDTQYF
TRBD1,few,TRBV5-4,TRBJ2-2,TGTGCCAGCAGCGAGGACAGGGGGCTGAACACCGGGGAGCTGTTTTTT,CASSEDRGLNTGELFF
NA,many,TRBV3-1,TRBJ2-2,TGTGCCAGCAGCCAAGTTGGAGGGGGCGCTTTCCGGGAGCTGTTTTTT,CASSQVGGGAFRELFF
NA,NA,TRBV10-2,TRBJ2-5,TGCGCCAGCAAACCTCGGGGTCCTCAAGAGACCCAGTACTTC,CASKPRGPQETQYF
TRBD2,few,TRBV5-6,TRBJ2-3,TGTGCCAGCAGCACCGGACTAGCGGCGCAGTATTTT,CASSTGLAAQYF
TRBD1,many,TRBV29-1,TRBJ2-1,TGCAGCGGGGGACAGCCCCCTACGCGCGCGAATGAGCAGTTCTTC,CSGGQPPTRANEQFF
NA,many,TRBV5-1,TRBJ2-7,TGCGCCTCCTCTCCGAGCCCTTTCCGGGAGCAGTACTTC,CASSPSPFREQYF
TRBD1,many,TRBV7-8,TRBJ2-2,TGTGCCAGCAGATTAAGAACAGGCAGGGGGCTGCGTTTAGACACCGGGGAGCTGTTTTTT,CASRLRTGRGLRLDTGELFF
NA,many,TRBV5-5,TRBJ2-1,TGTGCCAGCAGCCCCGGGTGGTTCGTGGATGAGCAGTTCTTC,CASSPGWFVDEQFF
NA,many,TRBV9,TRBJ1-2,TGTGCCAGCAGCTTCGCACTCTATGGCTACACCTTC,CASSFALYGYTF
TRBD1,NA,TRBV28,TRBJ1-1,TGTGCCAGCAGTCCACCAGGGGGTCGGTTATCCGAAGCTTTCTTT,CASSPPGGRLSEAFF
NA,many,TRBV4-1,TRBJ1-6,TGCGCCAGCAGCCAAGCTCCGGGCCAGGTGGGTGGTTCACCCCTCCACTTT,CASSQAPGQVGGSPLHF
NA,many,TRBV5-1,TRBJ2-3,TGCGCCAGCAGCTTGGCCGGGACCGTCCGAGATACGCAGTATTTT,CASSLAGTVRDTQYF
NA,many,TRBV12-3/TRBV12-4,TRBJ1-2,TGTGCCAGCAGTTTTGCTCGGCCGGCGGGCTACACCTTC,CASSFARPAGYTF
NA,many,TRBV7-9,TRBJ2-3,TGTGCCAGCAGCTTAGGGGTGGACTCGTATACAGATACGCAGTATTTT,CASSLGVDSYTDTQYF
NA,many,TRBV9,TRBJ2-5,TGTGCCAGCAGCGTAGAAACAGACCAAGAGACCCAGTACTTC,CASSVETDQETQYF
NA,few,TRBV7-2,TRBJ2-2,TGTGCCAGCAGCTTAGCCTGGGTTAAAACCGGGGAGCTGTTTTTT,CASSLAWVKTGELFF
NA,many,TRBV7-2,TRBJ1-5,TGTGCCAGCAGCGGGGGCAGGGATCAGCCCCAGCATTTT,CASSGGRDQPQHF
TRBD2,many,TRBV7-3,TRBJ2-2,TGTGCCAGCAGCCCCTCTAGCGGGGGGGCCTCCACCGGGGAGCTGTTTTTT,CASSPSSGGASTGELFF
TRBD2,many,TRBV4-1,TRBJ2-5,TGCGCCAGCAGCTTCCGCGGGGGGGAGACCCAGTACTTC,CASSFRGGETQYF
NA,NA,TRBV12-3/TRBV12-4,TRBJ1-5,TGTGCCAGCAGTTTGACCCCTATGGTGGCCCAGCATTTT,CASSLTPMVAQHF
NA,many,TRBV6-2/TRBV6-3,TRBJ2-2,TGTGCCAGCATAAACATCCCCGGGTCAGGGGAGCTGTTTTTT,CASINIPGSGELFF
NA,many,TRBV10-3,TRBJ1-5,TGTGCCATCAGTGGGGCCGGGGGTCAGCCCCAGCATTTT,CAISGAGGQPQHF
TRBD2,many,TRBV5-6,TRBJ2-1,TGTGCCAGCAGCTCGACTAGCGGGGAGTTTACATACAATGAGCAGTTCTTC,CASSSTSGEFTYNEQFF
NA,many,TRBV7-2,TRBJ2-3,TGTGCCAGCAGCTTCGGTTATTACACAGATACGCAGTATTTT,CASSFGYYTDTQYF
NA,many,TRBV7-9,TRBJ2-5,TGTGCCAGCAGCCGGACTAAAGAGACCCAGTACTTC,CASSRTKETQYF
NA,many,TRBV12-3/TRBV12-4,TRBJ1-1,TGTGCCAGCACACCACAGGACATGAACACTGAAGCTTTCTTT,CASTPQDMNTEAFF
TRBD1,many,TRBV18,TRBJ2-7,TGTGCCAGCTCGACCGGGACAGGGGGGTCTTACGAGCAGTACTTC,CASSTGTGGSYEQYF
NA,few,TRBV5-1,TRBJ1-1,TGCGCCAGCAGCTTGGGTCGGGGGAAGACTGAAGCTTTCTTT,CASSLGRGKTEAFF
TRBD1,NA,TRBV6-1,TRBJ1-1,TGTGCCAGCAGAGAAATTCAGGGGGCATTCGCTTTCTTT,CASREIQGAFAFF
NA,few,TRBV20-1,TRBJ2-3,TGCTGTGCTAGAGACCCCTTCCGATCGGGCACAGATACGCAGTATTTT,CCARDPFRSGTDTQYF
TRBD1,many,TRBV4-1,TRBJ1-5,TGCGCCAGCAGCCAGCCGGGACAGGGTCCCAATCAGCCCCAGCATTTT,CASSQPGQGPNQPQHF
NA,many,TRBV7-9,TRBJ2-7,TGTGCCAGCACCCAGGGGTGGGGGTACGCCGAGCAGTACTTC,CASTQGWGYAEQYF
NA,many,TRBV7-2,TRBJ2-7,TGTGCCAGCAGATTACAGGAGTGGGCAATTTACGAGCAGTACTTC,CASRLQEWAIYEQYF
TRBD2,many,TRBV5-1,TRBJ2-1,TGCGCCAGCAGCTCTGCCTTAGCGGGGAATGAGCAGTTCTTC,CASSSALAGNEQFF
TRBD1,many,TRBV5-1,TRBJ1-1,TGCGCCAGCAGCTACGGACAGGCCCTGAGGGACACTGAAGCTTTCTTT,CASSYGQALRDTEAFF
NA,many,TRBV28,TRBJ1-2,TGTGCCAGCAGCCTCCGGGACAAACGAGGCTACACCTTC,CASSLRDKRGYTF
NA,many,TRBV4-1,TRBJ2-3,TGCGCCAGCAGCCGAACCGGGACACAGGGTACGCAGTATTTT,CASSRTGTQGTQYF
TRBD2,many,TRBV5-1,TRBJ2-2,TGCGCCAGCAGCCGGACGGGGGGGGCGGACACCGGGGAGCTGTTTTTT,CASSRTGGADTGELFF
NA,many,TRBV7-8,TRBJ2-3,TGTGCCAGCAGCTTAAAACGGGTTCTCACAGATACGCAGTATTTT,CASSLKRVLTDTQYF
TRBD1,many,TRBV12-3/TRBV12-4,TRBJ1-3,TGTGCCAGCAGGGACGACAGGGGGGCTGGAAACACCATATATTTT,CASRDDRGAGNTIYF
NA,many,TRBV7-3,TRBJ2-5,TGTGCCAGCAGCCCCACGGGGTTACAAGAGACCCAGTACTTC,CASSPTGLQETQYF
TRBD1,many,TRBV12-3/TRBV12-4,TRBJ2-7,TGTGCCAGCAGTTTAGTGGGACAGGGTTTGTACGAGCAGTACTTC,CASSLVGQGLYEQYF
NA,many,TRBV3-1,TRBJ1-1,TGTGCCAGCAGCCAGTTAGGGGGATCGGACACTGAAGCTTTCTTT,CASSQLGGSDTEAFF